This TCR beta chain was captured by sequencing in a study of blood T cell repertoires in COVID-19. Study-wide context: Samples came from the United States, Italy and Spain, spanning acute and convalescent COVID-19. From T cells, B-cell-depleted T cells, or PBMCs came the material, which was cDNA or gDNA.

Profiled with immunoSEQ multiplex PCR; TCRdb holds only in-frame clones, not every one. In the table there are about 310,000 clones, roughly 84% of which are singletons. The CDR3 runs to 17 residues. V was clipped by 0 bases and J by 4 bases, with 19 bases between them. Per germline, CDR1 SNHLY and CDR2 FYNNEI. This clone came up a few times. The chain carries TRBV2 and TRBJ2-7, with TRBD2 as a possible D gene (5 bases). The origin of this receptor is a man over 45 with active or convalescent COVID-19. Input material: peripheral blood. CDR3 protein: CASSEATSPTGIYEQYF. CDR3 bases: TGTGCCAGCAGTGAAGCGACAAGCCCTACGGGGATTTACGAGCAGTACTTC.